One and the same sample provided the 14 T cell receptor beta chains below, sequenced in a study of shared clonotypes between healthy human individuals. Repertoires were generated with immunoSEQ multiplex PCR, while TCRdb's copy carries only in-frame clones and drops some. The sample includes under 2,500,000 clones, roughly 95% of them seen just once. The sample comprised naive CD4+ T cells sorted from blood. Regarding subset: CD45RA+ positively selected. These receptor sequences come from a man aged 18 to 29 in good health.

The chain joins TRBV7-2 to TRBJ2-1; D uncertain. This CDR3 comprises 14 residues. Deletions cut 2 bases from V and 7 bases from J, with 12 bases between. Germline V gene lookup returns CDR1 SGHTA and CDR2 FQGNSA. CDR3 residues: CASSLSAGLNEQFF. In DNA form, the CDR3 reads TGTGCCAGCAGCTTATCCGCCGGGTTGAATGAGCAGTTCTTC.

This sequence joins TRBV5-1 and TRBJ2-2, with a tentative D call TRBD2 (6 bases). The CDR3 is 15 residues long. V shed 0 bases and J shed 6 bases, with 12 bases lying between them. The V gene's germline CDR1 is SGHRS and CDR2 YFSETQ. The CDR3 coding sequence is TGCGCCAGCAGCTTGGTCTCACTAGCACCCGGGGAGCTGTTTTTT. As protein: CASSLVSLAPGELFF.

Concerning this clone: This same CDR3 is encoded by further DNA sequences in the sample. V gene TRBV18 combines with J gene TRBJ2-7; 7 nucleotides agree with TRBD1. The CDR3 has 14 amino acids. The junction had 2 bases not matched to a gene; V was cut back by 3 bases and J by 0 bases. In germline, CDR1 is KGHSH, CDR2 LQKENI. Written as DNA, the CDR3 is TGTGCCAGCTCACCGGACAGGAGCTCCTACGAGCAGTACTTC. Its translation is CASSPDRSSYEQYF. Based on the CDR3 plus reference TRBV18 and TRBJ2-7, the full variable domain is NAGVMQNPRHLVRRRGQEARLRCSPMKGHSHVYWYRQLPEEGLKFMVYLQKENIIDESGMPKERFSAEFPKEGPSILRIQQVVRGDSAAYFCASSPDRSSYEQYFGPGTRLTVT.

The V call is TRBV27, the J call TRBJ2-5, with D tentatively TRBD2 (6 bases). This CDR3 spans 14 amino acids. The V gene's germline CDR1 is MNHEY and CDR2 SMNVEV (reference sequence). V lost 4 bases and J lost 7, with 16 bases in between. CDR3 sequence reads: CASSSGDSARTQYF. The DNA for the CDR3 is TGTGCCAGCAGTTCCGGGGACTCCGCCAGGACCCAGTACTTC.

V and J are TRBV5-1 and TRBJ2-7; 9 nucleotides match TRBD1. The CDR3 covers 15 residues. The V gene's germline CDR1 is SGHRS and CDR2 YFSETQ. V shed 4 bases, J shed 5 bases, and the junction held 10 bases outside the gene matches. In DNA form, the CDR3 reads TGCGCCAGCAGCCCTCGGGACAGGGAGTACGACGAGCAGTACTTC. Translating it yields CASSPRDREYDEQYF. Full variable domain (missing parts from reference TRBV5-1 and TRBJ2-7): KAGVTQTPRYLIKTRGQQVTLSCSPISGHRSVSWYQQTPGQGLQFLFEYFSETQRNKGNFPGRFSGRQFSNSRSEMNVSTLELGDSALYLCASSPRDREYDEQYFGPGTRLTVT.

The chain recombines TRBV29-1 with TRBJ2-6, with D unclear. V gave up 4 bases and J gave up 0 bases, with 10 bases separating them. Germline lookup yields CDR1 SQVTM and CDR2 ANQGSEA. The CDR3 is 15 residues long. CDR3 region: CSVGLKTSGANVLTF. As DNA, the CDR3 is TGCAGCGTTGGTCTAAAGACCTCTGGGGCCAACGTCCTGACTTTC.

The chain couples TRBV5-8 to TRBJ2-7, with D hard to call. The CDR3 consists of 12 residues. The V end was cut by 7 bases, the J end by 4 bases, with 12 bases between. Germline V gives CDR1 SGHTS, CDR2 YDEGEE. Here the CDR3 DNA reads TGTGCCAGCCGACCAGCCTATTACGAGCAGTACTTC. It is translated as CASRPAYYEQYF.

The V and J genes are TRBV27 and TRBJ1-1; D perhaps matches TRBD1 (6 bases). Germline lookup yields CDR1 MNHEY and CDR2 SMNVEV (reference sequence). This CDR3 has 14 residues. Between the trimmed V and J ends, which lost 0 bases and 11 bases, there was a span of 16 bases. The CDR3 sequence: CASSLSPVTGAAFF. In DNA, the CDR3 is TGTGCCAGCAGTTTATCCCCGGTGACAGGTGCGGCTTTCTTT.

V gene TRBV2 combines with J gene TRBJ2-7, with a possible D match to TRBD2 (5 bases). Germline lookup yields CDR1 SNHLY and CDR2 FYNNEI. V lost 0 bases, J lost 2 bases, and 8 bases lay in between. The CDR3 is 14 residues long. The CDR3 coding sequence is TGTGCCAGCAGTGAAGCGAGCGGAACCTACGAGCAGTACTTC. Amino acid sequence: CASSEASGTYEQYF.

The rearrangement uses TRBV28 and TRBJ1-2; possibly TRBD1 for D (6 bases). The CDR3 consists of 13 residues. Trimming shortened V by 2 bases and J by 6 bases, and 10 bases separated the two germline ends. Germline CDR1 and CDR2: MDHEN and SYDVKM. CDR3 sequence: CASSLKGGDGYTF. In nucleotides, the CDR3 is TGTGCCAGCAGTTTAAAGGGGGGCGATGGCTACACCTTC.

CDR3 sequence: CASSPSGAGALGDTQYF. CDR3 DNA sequence: TGTGCCAGCAGCCCCAGTGGAGCGGGGGCCCTCGGAGATACGCAGTATTTT. The chain combines TRBV11-2 with TRBJ2-3; 8 bases agree with TRBD2. Germline V gene lookup returns CDR1 SGHAT and CDR2 FQNNGV. J was trimmed by 5 bases and V by 5 bases; bases with no gene match: 15. This CDR3 contains 17 residues.

This sequence joins TRBV27 and TRBJ2-1, with D tentatively TRBD2 (5 bases). This CDR3 contains 16 residues. The germline gives CDR1 MNHEY, CDR2 SMNVEV (reference sequence). Trimming cost V 4 bases and J 4 bases, with 17 bases left between them. The CDR3 coding sequence is TGTGCCAGCAGTTCCCGACTACGAGTGGAGTACAATGAGCAGTTCTTC. This sequence encodes CASSSRLRVEYNEQFF.

The CDR3 here is CATKTGGNQPQHF. The CDR3 DNA reads TGTGCCACCAAGACAGGGGGCAATCAGCCCCAGCATTTT. V usage is TRBV19 and J usage is TRBJ1-5; TRBD1 agrees at 8 bases. The CDR3 consists of 13 residues. Germline CDR1 is LNHDA and CDR2 is SQIVND (reference sequence). Trimming removed 10 bases from V and 2 bases from J; junction bases left unmatched: 4.

The V and J genes are TRBV5-1 and TRBJ2-3, with 7 bases aligning to TRBD2. Germline trimming cut 0 bases from V and 4 bases from J; bases unmatched to any gene: 11. The V gene's germline CDR1 is SGHRS and CDR2 YFSETQ. The CDR3 loop spans 17 amino acids. The CDR3 DNA reads as TGCGCCAGCAGCTTGGGCCACTTAGCGGGTGGGTCAGATACGCAGTATTTT. Its protein is CASSLGHLAGGSDTQYF.